The entry below gives a single T cell receptor beta chain sequence along with its context. As yet, its antigen is unknown. The sample originates from a study of Ad26.COV2.S vaccination and SARS-CoV-2 variants. Study as a whole: Vaccine-arm donor from the placebo-controlled COV1001 Ad26.COV2.S trial. Ad26.COV2.S given intramuscularly, once or twice 56 days apart. Study observations and caveats: Marked by substantial breadth, spike-specific CD8+ and CD4+ T cell responses were reportedly seen after vaccination.

Treatment indicated: roughly 18 received Ad26.COV2.S at low or high dose, single or two shots; about five received placebo; per-sample allocation not given. Vaccine and placebo recipients were sampled on day 63 after the first injection. An 18-55-year-old adult in Boston served as donor. Here immunoSEQ multiplex PCR was the method, and the copy in TCRdb shows in-frame clones only, minus some. The sample lists approximately 420,000 clones, over 75% occurring once. Trimming stripped 1 base from V and 2 bases from J, with 16 bases between. The CDR3 spans 17 residues. Germline CDR1 and CDR2: SGHDT and YYEEEE.

The V gene is TRBV5-6, the J gene TRBJ2-1; TRBD1 or TRBD2 may be the D gene (5 bases each). The input for sequencing was peripheral blood, taken in a trial of Ad26.COV2.S vaccine versus placebo. The sequence was collected from a person between 18 and 65 years old who received the Ad26.COV2.S COVID-19 vaccine or a placebo. The CDR3 DNA reads as TGTGCCAGCAGCTTGAGTCGAGGGCAGGGTCCCTACAATGAGCAGTTCTTC. The encoded protein is CASSLSRGQGPYNEQFF.